Sequencing of this TCR beta chain was carried out in a study of neurological immune-mediated disorders. TCRdb itself ran the 5' RACE reads through MiXCR, one entry per CDR3 protein. The data hold approximately 68,000 distinct CDR3 sequences, with 4.5% to 6% observed a single time. This clonotype was recorded many times. The V gene lost 0 bases and the J gene lost 6 bases, with 9 bases spanning the gap. This CDR3 has 14 residues. The germline gives CDR1 SGHRS, CDR2 YFSETQ. The gene calls are TRBV5-1 and TRBJ2-2; D gene uncertain. Sequenced: PBMCs. The TCR comes from a woman in her sixties or seventies with multiple sclerosis. The CDR3 here is CASSLDFGSGELFF. The CDR3 nucleotides read TGCGCCAGCAGCTTGGATTTTGGCTCCGGGGAGCTGTTTTTT.